Listed below are T cell receptor beta chains from one sample, sequenced in a study of CD8 T cells in Susac syndrome. MiXCR, run by TCRdb on the immunoSEQ multiplex PCR reads, gives a single entry per CDR3 protein. Among over 80,000 distinct CDR3 sequences listed, approximately 95% were seen once. Material for sequencing was CD8+ T cells from PBMCs. The receptors were sampled from a human donor with Susac syndrome. The CDR3 runs from the conserved cysteine through the conserved F or W. Each record gives: V gene, J gene, D gene, CDR3 length, clone size, CDR3 protein. A D gene is named only where the DNA matches it firmly. Clone size is stated in some rows and not others, as once, few, many or a class when expanded.

V: TRBV5-1
J: TRBJ1-2
D: -
length: 14
size: -
CDR3: CASSSLGGTYGYTF

V: TRBV24-1
J: TRBJ2-3
D: TRBD2
length: 19
size: -
CDR3: CATTVTSPRPEGFGDTQYF

V: TRBV20-1
J: TRBJ1-2
D: -
length: 15
size: -
CDR3: CSARDVGDSLRGYTF

V: TRBV5-1
J: TRBJ1-4
D: -
length: 14
size: -
CDR3: CASSTGGTLEKLFF

V: TRBV29-1
J: TRBJ2-5
D: -
length: 13
size: -
CDR3: CSVEEMYQETQYF

V: TRBV3-1
J: TRBJ1-5
D: -
length: 15
size: -
CDR3: CASSQDVTNYQPQHF

V: TRBV5-6
J: TRBJ1-1
D: -
length: 16
size: -
CDR3: CASSLAGARGNSEAFF

V: TRBV27
J: TRBJ2-3
D: -
length: 13
size: -
CDR3: CASSYKAPDTQYF

V: TRBV25-1
J: TRBJ2-5
D: -
length: 16
size: -
CDR3: CASSESAQGYQETQYF

V: TRBV12-3/TRBV12-4
J: TRBJ1-2
D: -
length: 14
size: -
CDR3: CASNPGQTHYGYTF

V: TRBV27
J: TRBJ2-7
D: -
length: 16
size: -
CDR3: CASSPSTGQISYEQYF

V: TRBV5-4
J: TRBJ1-2
D: -
length: 12
size: -
CDR3: CASSLRGKGYTF

V: TRBV30
J: TRBJ2-1
D: TRBD1
length: 13
size: -
CDR3: CAWSVGDRNEQFF

V: TRBV27
J: TRBJ2-1
D: TRBD2
length: 14
size: -
CDR3: CASSLALAGSEQFF

V: TRBV4-3
J: TRBJ2-7
D: -
length: 15
size: once
CDR3: CASSRGMGTIVEQYF

V: TRBV3-1
J: TRBJ2-3
D: TRBD2
length: 16
size: -
CDR3: CASSQEGTSGTDTQYF

V: TRBV7-8
J: TRBJ2-5
D: TRBD1
length: 15
size: -
CDR3: CASSLTGQGLETQYF

V: TRBV27
J: TRBJ1-2
D: -
length: 13
size: -
CDR3: CASSLTANYGYTF

V: TRBV3-1
J: TRBJ2-5
D: -
length: 15
size: -
CDR3: CASSQGGHGEETQYF

V: TRBV28
J: TRBJ2-7
D: TRBD1
length: 15
size: -
CDR3: CASSPTGEYPQEQYF

V: TRBV27
J: TRBJ2-5
D: TRBD1
length: 16
size: -
CDR3: CASSFPGQVKQETQYF

V: TRBV4-3
J: TRBJ2-2
D: TRBD1
length: 16
size: -
CDR3: CASSLTGTGFMGELFF

V: TRBV6-1
J: TRBJ2-5
D: -
length: 13
size: few
CDR3: CASRLENKETQYF

V: TRBV6-6
J: TRBJ2-7
D: TRBD2
length: 13
size: -
CDR3: CASRGLAAYEQYF

V: TRBV29-1
J: TRBJ1-2
D: -
length: 11
size: once
CDR3: CTTGENYGYTF

V: TRBV27
J: TRBJ2-3
D: -
length: 19
size: -
CDR3: CASSLGTPSTTTDTDTQYF

V: TRBV28
J: TRBJ1-4
D: -
length: 12
size: -
CDR3: CASSQIYEKLFF

V: TRBV7-9
J: TRBJ2-5
D: -
length: 17
size: -
CDR3: CASSSHLPTGLGETQYF

V: TRBV3-1
J: TRBJ2-7
D: -
length: 13
size: once
CDR3: CASSPPQLLKQYF

V: TRBV28
J: TRBJ2-7
D: TRBD1
length: 13
size: -
CDR3: CAVAGTGGGEQYF

V: TRBV29-1
J: TRBJ1-4
D: -
length: 11
size: -
CDR3: CSVPRDEKLFF

V: TRBV7-2
J: TRBJ1-5
D: TRBD1
length: 19
size: -
CDR3: CASSLDSLGTGIKIGPQHF

V: TRBV20-1
J: TRBJ2-5
D: TRBD2
length: 15
size: -
CDR3: CSARDSGREQETQYF

V: TRBV11-2
J: TRBJ2-2
D: -
length: 14
size: -
CDR3: CASSRRENTGELFF

V: TRBV4-3
J: TRBJ2-1
D: -
length: 14
size: -
CDR3: CASSPFGSYNEQFF

V: TRBV12-3/TRBV12-4
J: TRBJ2-2
D: TRBD1
length: 16
size: -
CDR3: CASRGVSGQGTGELFF

V: TRBV19
J: TRBJ2-1
D: TRBD1
length: 15
size: -
CDR3: CASSPRTGTGHEQFF